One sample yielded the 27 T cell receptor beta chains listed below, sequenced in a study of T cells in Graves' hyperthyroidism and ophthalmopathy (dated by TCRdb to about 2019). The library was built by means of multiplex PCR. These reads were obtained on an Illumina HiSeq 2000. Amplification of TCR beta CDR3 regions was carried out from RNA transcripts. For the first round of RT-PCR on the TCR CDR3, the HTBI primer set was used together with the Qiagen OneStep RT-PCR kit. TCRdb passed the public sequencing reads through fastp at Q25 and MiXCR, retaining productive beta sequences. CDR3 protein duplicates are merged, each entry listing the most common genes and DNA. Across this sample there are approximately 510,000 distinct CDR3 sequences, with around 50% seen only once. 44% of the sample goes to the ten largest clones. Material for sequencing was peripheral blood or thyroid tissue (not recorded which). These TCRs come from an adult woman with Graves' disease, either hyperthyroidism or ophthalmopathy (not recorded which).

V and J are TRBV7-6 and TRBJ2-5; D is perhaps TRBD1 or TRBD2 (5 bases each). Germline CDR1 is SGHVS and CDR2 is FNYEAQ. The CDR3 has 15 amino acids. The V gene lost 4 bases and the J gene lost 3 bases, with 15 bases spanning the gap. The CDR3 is CASSSGTEAEETQYF. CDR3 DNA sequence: TGTGCCAGCAGCTCCGGGACGGAGGCGGAAGAGACCCAGTACTTC. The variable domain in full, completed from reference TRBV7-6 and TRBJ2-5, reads GAGVSQSPRYKVTKRGQDVALRCDPISGHVSLYWYRQALGQGPEFLTYFNYEAQQDKSGLPNDRFSAERPEGSISTLTIQRTEQRDSAMYRCASSSGTEAEETQYFGPGTRLLVL.

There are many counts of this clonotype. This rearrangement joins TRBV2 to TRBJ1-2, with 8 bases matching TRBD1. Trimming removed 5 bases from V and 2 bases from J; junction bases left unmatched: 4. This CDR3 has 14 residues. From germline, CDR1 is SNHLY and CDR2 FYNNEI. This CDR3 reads CASSYRGGNYGYTF. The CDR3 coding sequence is TGTGCCAGCAGTTACAGGGGGGGGAACTATGGCTACACCTTC. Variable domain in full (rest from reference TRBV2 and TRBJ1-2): EPEVTQTPSHQVTQMGQEVILRCVPISNHLYFYWYRQILGQKVEFLVSFYNNEISEKSEIFDDQFSVERPDGSNFTLKIRSTKLEDSAMYFCASSYRGGNYGYTFGSGTRLTVV.

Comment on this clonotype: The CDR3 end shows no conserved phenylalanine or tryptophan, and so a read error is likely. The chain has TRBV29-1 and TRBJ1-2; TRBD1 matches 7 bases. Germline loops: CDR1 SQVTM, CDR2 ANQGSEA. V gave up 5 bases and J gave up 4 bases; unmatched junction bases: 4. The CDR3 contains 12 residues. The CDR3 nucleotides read TGCAGCGTTCGCGACAGGGTCTATGGCTACACCCTC. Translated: CSVRDRVYGYTL.

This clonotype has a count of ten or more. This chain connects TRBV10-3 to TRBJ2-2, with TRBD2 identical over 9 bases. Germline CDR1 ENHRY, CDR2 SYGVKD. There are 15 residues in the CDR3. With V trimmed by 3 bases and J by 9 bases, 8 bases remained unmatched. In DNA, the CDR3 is TGTGCCATCAGTGACCCTAGCGGGGAGCACCGGGAGCTGTTTTTT. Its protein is CAISDPSGEHRELFF.

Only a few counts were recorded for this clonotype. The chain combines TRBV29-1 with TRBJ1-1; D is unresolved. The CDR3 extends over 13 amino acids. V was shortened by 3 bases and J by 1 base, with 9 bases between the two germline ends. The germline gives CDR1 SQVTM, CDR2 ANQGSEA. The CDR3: CSVDGRTNTEAFF. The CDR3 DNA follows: TGCAGCGTTGATGGCAGGACGAACACTGAAGCTTTCTTT.

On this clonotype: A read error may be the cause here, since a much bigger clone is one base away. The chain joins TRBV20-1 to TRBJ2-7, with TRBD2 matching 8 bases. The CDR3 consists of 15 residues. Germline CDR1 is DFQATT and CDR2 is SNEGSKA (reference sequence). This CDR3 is CSATLGGGRINERYF. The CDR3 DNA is TGCAGTGCTACCTTGGGGGGCGGGAGGATCAACGAGCGGTACTTC.

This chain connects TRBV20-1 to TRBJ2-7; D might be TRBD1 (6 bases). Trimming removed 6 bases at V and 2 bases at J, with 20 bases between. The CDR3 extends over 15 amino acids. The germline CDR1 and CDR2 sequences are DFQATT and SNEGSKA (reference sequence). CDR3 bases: TGCAGTGCGGAGAGGTTTGGGGGCACCGCCTACGAGCAGTACTTC. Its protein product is CSAERFGGTAYEQYF.

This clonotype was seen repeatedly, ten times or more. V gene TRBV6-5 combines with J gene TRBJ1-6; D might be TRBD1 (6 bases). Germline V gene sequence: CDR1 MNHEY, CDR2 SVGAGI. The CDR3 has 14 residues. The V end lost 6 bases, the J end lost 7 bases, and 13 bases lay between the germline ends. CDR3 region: CASRPTGWNSPLHF. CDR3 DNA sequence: TGTGCCAGCAGACCCACAGGGTGGAATTCACCCCTCCACTTT.

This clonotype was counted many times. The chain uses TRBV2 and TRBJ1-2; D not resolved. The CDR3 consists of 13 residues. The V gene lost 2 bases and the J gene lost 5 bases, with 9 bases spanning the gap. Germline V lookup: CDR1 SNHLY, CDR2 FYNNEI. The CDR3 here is CASSEQGWYGYTF. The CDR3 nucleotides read TGTGCCAGCAGTGAACAAGGGTGGTATGGCTACACCTTC.

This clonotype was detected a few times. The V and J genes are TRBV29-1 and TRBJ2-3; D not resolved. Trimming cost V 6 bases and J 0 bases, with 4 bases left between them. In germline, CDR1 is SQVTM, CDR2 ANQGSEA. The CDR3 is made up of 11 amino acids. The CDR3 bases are TGCAGCGTGGACAGCACAGATACGCAGTATTTT. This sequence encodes CSVDSTDTQYF.

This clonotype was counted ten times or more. The CDR3 DNA sequence: TGCGCCAGCAGCCTCAAAATATGGCGGTTGAACACTGAAGCTTTCTTT. Protein product: CASSLKIWRLNTEAFF. The chain has TRBV4-1 and TRBJ1-1; unclear D gene. CDR1 is MGHRA and CDR2 is YSYEKL in the germline V gene. V lost 4 bases and J lost 0, with 15 bases in between. The CDR3 has 16 amino acids.

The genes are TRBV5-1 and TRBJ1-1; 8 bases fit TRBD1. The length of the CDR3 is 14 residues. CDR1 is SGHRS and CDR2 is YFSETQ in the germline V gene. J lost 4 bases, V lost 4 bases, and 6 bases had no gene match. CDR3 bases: TGCGCCAGCAGCGAGACAGGGGCGGGCACTGAAGCTTTCTTT. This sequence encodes CASSETGAGTEAFF. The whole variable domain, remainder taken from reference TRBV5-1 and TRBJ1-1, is KAGVTQTPRYLIKTRGQQVTLSCSPISGHRSVSWYQQTPGQGLQFLFEYFSETQRNKGNFPGRFSGRQFSNSRSEMNVSTLELGDSALYLCASSETGAGTEAFFGQGTRLTVV.

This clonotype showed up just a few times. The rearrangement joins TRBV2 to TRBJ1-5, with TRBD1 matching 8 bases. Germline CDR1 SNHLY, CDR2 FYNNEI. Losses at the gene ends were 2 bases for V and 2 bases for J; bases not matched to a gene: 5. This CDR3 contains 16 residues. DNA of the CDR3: TGTGCCAGCAGTGAACCAGGGGGCGCGGGCAATCAGCCCCAGCATTTT. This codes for CASSEPGGAGNQPQHF.

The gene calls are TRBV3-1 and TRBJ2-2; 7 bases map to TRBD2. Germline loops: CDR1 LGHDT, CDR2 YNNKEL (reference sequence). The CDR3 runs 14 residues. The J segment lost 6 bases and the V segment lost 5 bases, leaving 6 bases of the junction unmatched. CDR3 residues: CASSSAGSPGELFF. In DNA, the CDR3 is TGTGCCAGCAGCTCAGCGGGGTCACCCGGGGAGCTGTTTTTT.

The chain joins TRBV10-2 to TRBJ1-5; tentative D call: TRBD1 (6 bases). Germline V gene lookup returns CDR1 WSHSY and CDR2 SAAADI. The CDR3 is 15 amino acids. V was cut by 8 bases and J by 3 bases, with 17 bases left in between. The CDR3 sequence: CASADGGGLNQPQHF. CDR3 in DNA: TGCGCCAGCGCAGACGGTGGGGGGCTCAATCAGCCCCAGCATTTT.

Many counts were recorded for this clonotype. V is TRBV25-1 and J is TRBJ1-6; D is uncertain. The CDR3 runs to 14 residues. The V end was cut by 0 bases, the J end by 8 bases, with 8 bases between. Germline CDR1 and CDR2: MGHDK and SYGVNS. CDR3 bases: TGTGCCAGCAGTGAATATATAAGCCATTCACCCCTCCACTTT. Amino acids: CASSEYISHSPLHF.

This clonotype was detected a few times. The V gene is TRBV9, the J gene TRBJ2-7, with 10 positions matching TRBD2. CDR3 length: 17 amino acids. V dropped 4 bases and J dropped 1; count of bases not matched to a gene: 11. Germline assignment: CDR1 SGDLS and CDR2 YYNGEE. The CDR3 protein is CASSPRTGTSDSYEQYF. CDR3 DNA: TGTGCCAGCAGCCCCCGTACCGGGACTAGCGATTCCTACGAGCAGTACTTC.

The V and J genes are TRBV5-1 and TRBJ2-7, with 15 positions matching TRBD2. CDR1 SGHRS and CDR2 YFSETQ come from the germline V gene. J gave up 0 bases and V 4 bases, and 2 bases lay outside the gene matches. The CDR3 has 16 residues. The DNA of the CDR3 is TGCGCCAGCAGCCTGGGACTAGCGGGAGGCTCCTACGAGCAGTACTTC. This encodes CASSLGLAGGSYEQYF.

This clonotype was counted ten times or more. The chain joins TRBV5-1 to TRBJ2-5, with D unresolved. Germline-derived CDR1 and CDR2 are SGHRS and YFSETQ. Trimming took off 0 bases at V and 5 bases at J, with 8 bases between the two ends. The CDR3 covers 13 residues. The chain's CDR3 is CASSLGSDETQYF. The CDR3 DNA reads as TGCGCCAGCAGCTTGGGGTCCGATGAGACCCAGTACTTC.

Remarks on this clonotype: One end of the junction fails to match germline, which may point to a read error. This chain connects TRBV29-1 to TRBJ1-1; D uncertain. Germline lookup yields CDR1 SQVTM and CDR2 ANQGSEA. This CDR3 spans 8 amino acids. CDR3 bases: TGCAGCGTTGAACCTAGCGGTTTT. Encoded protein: CSVEPSGF.

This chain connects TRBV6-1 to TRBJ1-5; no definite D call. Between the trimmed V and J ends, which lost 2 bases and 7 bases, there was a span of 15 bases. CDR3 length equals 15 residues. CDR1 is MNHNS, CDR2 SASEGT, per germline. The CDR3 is CASSEMTRGRQPQHF. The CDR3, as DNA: TGTGCCAGCAGTGAAATGACCAGAGGGCGACAGCCCCAGCATTTT.

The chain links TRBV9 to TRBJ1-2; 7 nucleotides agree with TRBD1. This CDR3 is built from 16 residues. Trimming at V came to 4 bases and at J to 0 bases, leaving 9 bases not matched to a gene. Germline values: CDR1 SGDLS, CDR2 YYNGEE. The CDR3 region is CASSTHRDSTNYGYTF. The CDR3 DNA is TGTGCCAGCAGCACCCACCGGGACAGTACTAACTATGGCTACACCTTC.

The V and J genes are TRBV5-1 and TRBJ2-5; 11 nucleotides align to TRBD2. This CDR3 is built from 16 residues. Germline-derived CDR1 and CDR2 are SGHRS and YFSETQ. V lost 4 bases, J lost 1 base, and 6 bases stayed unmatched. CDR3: CASSGTSGSVQETQYF. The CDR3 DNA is TGCGCCAGCAGCGGTACTAGCGGGAGCGTCCAAGAGACCCAGTACTTC.

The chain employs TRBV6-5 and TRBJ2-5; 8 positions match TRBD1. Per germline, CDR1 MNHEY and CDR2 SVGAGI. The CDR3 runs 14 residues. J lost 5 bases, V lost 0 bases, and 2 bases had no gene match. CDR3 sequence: CASSYSDRVETQYF. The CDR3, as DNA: TGTGCCAGCAGTTACTCGGACAGGGTGGAGACCCAGTACTTC.

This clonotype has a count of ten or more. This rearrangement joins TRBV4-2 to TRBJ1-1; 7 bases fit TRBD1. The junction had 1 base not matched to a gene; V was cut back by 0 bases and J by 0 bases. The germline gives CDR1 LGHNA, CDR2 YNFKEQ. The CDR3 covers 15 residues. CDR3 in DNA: TGTGCCAGCAGCCAAGAGGGGACAGTGAACACTGAAGCTTTCTTT. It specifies CASSQEGTVNTEAFF.

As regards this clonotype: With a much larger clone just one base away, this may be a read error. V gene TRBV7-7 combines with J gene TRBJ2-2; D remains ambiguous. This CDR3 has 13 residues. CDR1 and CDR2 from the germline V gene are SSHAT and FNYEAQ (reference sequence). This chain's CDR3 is CASSRDHTGELFF. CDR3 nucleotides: TGTGCTAGCAGTCGTGATCACACCGGGGAGCTGTTTTTT.

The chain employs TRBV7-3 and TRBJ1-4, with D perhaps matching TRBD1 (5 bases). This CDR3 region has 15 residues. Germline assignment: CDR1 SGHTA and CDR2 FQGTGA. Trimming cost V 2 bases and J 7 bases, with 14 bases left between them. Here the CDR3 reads CASSLGPGNTEKLFF. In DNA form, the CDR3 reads TGTGCCAGCAGCTTAGGTCCAGGGAACACTGAAAAACTGTTTTTT. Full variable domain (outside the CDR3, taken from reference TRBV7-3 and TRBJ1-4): GAGVSQTPSNKVTEKGKYVELRCDPISGHTALYWYRQSLGQGPEFLIYFQGTGAADDSGLPNDRFFAVRPEGSVSTLKIQRTERGDSAVYLCASSLGPGNTEKLFFGSGTQLSVL.